The 30 T cell receptor beta chains listed next were all sequenced from one sample in a study of cytotoxic CD8 clonotypes in ibrutinib-treated CLL. Profiled with immunoSEQ multiplex PCR; TCRdb holds only in-frame clones, not every one. The sample holds 120,000 to 150,000 clones, 75% to 95% seen once. This specimen consisted of PBMCs, obtained after 12 months of ibrutinib treatment. The receptors come from a human donor with chronic lymphocytic leukemia.

The V call is TRBV6-5, the J call TRBJ2-5; no definite D call. The CDR3 extends over 11 amino acids. Germline-derived CDR1 and CDR2 are MNHEY and SVGAGI. V lost 5 bases to trimming and J lost 4 bases, with 5 bases between them. CDR3 residues: CASSGRETQYF. The CDR3 coding sequence is TGTGCCAGCAGTGGACGAGAGACCCAGTACTTC.

Points on this clone: In the same sample, other DNA sequences code for this CDR3. The chain joins TRBV4-2 to TRBJ2-1; D is uncertain. The CDR3 contains 13 residues. Per germline, CDR1 LGHNA and CDR2 YNFKEQ. V was cut by 1 base and J by 4 bases, with 5 bases left in between. CDR3 residues: CASSQGGYNEQFF. In DNA, the CDR3 is TGTGCCAGCAGCCAAGGAGGATACAATGAGCAGTTCTTC.

This clone was counted a single time. This chain links TRBV19 with TRBJ2-3; D is possibly TRBD2 (7 bases). Looked up from germline, CDR1 is LNHDA and CDR2 is SQIVND (reference sequence). The CDR3 contains 17 residues. The V end lost 3 bases, the J end lost 6 bases, and 22 bases lay between the germline ends. The CDR3 region is CASSIPGGGQQGDTQYF. The CDR3 nucleotides are TGTGCCAGTAGTATCCCGGGGGGCGGACAGCAAGGGGATACGCAGTATTTT.

V gene TRBV7-9 combines with J gene TRBJ2-5, with D perhaps given as TRBD1 or TRBD2 (5 bases each). Deletions cut 4 bases from V and 1 base from J, with 7 bases between. Per germline, CDR1 SEHNR and CDR2 FQNEAQ (reference sequence). The CDR3 spans 13 residues. For the CDR3, the DNA is TGTGCCAGCAGCTCCGGGACCCAAGAGACCCAGTACTTC. Protein: CASSSGTQETQYF.

The chain is built from TRBV2 and TRBJ2-2; 7 bases are a match to TRBD1. Losses at the gene ends were 6 bases for V and 2 bases for J; bases not matched to a gene: 3. The CDR3 is made up of 14 amino acids. From germline, CDR1 is SNHLY and CDR2 FYNNEI. The CDR3 reads CASRGQSNTGELFF. The CDR3 DNA follows: TGTGCCAGCAGGGGACAGTCAAACACCGGGGAGCTGTTTTTT. The full variable domain, its missing parts supplied by reference TRBV2 and TRBJ2-2, is EPEVTQTPSHQVTQMGQEVILRCVPISNHLYFYWYRQILGQKVEFLVSFYNNEISEKSEIFDDQFSVERPDGSNFTLKIRSTKLEDSAMYFCASRGQSNTGELFFGEGSRLTVL.

CDR3 coding DNA: TGCAGCGTTTTCTCTGGGGAGCAGTTCTTC. The encoded protein is CSVFSGEQFF. The J gene is TRBJ2-1, the V gene TRBV29-1; D gene uncertain. CDR3 length equals 10 residues. The germline V and J ends were trimmed by 5 bases and 10 bases, with 9 bases remaining between them. CDR1 and CDR2 from the germline V gene are SQVTM and ANQGSEA.

This chain uses TRBV6-1 with TRBJ1-3; TRBD1 matches at 7 bases. J lost 1 base, V lost 5 bases, and 5 bases had no gene match. The germline CDR1 and CDR2 sequences are MNHNS and SASEGT. The length of the CDR3 is 15 residues. The CDR3 loop reads CASSFQGGSGNTIYF. The DNA for the CDR3 is TGTGCCAGCAGTTTCCAGGGGGGATCTGGAAACACCATATATTTT.

This clone was found once. The gene calls are TRBV18 and TRBJ1-1; D is possibly TRBD1 (5 bases). Germline V gene data show CDR1 as KGHSH and CDR2 as LQKENI. CDR3 size: 14 residues. Trimming stripped 1 base from V and 3 bases from J, with 9 bases between. CDR3 sequence: CASSPRQGDTEAFF. The CDR3 DNA sequence: TGTGCCAGCTCACCACGTCAGGGTGACACTGAAGCTTTCTTT. The variable domain in full, with the rest retrieved from reference TRBV18 and TRBJ1-1, is NAGVMQNPRHLVRRRGQEARLRCSPMKGHSHVYWYRQLPEEGLKFMVYLQKENIIDESGMPKERFSAEFPKEGPSILRIQQVVRGDSAAYFCASSPRQGDTEAFFGQGTRLTVV.

The gene calls are TRBV28 and TRBJ2-7, with TRBD2 matching 7 bases. This CDR3 has 15 amino acids. With V trimmed by 4 bases and J by 10 bases, 16 bases remained unmatched. Looked up from germline, CDR1 is MDHEN and CDR2 is SYDVKM. CDR3 DNA: TGTGCCAGCAGTTGGGGTGGGGGACTAATAGCTCGTCAGTACTTC. As protein: CASSWGGGLIARQYF. Using reference TRBV28 and TRBJ2-7 for the parts outside the CDR3, the full variable domain is DVKVTQSSRYLVKRTGEKVFLECVQDMDHENMFWYRQDPGLGLRLIYFSYDVKMKEKGDIPEGYSVSREKKERFSLILESASTNQTSMYLCASSWGGGLIARQYFGPGTRLTVT.

This clone showed up just once. The chain joins TRBV11-2 to TRBJ2-2; 8 bases agree with TRBD2. CDR3 length: 19 residues. V was clipped by 5 bases and J by 0 bases; unmatched bases: 14. From germline, CDR1 is SGHAT and CDR2 FQNNGV. CDR3 residues: CASSPTLAGLATNTGELFF. In nucleotides, the CDR3 is TGTGCCAGCAGCCCCACTCTGGCTGGACTAGCCACGAACACCGGGGAGCTGTTTTTT.

The chain couples TRBV7-2 to TRBJ2-2; D is undetermined. Trimming cost V 9 bases and J 1 base, with 9 bases left between them. Germline CDR1 and CDR2: SGHTA and FQGNSA. There are 13 residues in the CDR3. The CDR3 nucleotides are TGTGCCAGTGGACGACTGAACACCGGGGAGCTGTTTTTT. Its protein is CASGRLNTGELFF.

The genes are TRBV7-8 and TRBJ1-3, with unresolved D. CDR1 and CDR2 from the germline V gene are SGHVS and FQNEAQ. V was pared by 8 bases and J by 3 bases, with 8 bases between. This CDR3 is 12 amino acids long. Here the CDR3 reads CASRADGNTIYF. The CDR3 nucleotides read TGTGCCAGCCGGGCAGATGGAAACACCATATATTTT.

The chain combines TRBV28 with TRBJ1-2; 7 bases fit TRBD1. V shed 5 bases, J shed 4 bases, and the junction held 13 bases outside the gene matches. Germline V gene data show CDR1 as MDHEN and CDR2 as SYDVKM. This CDR3 has 16 residues. As DNA, the CDR3 is TGTGCCAGCAGTGAAACGGGGACAGCGGATAGCTATGGCTACACCTTC. Translated, it gives CASSETGTADSYGYTF.

This chain connects TRBV7-9 to TRBJ1-1; 7 nucleotides align to TRBD1. CDR1 is SEHNR and CDR2 is FQNEAQ in the germline V gene (reference sequence). With 5 bases clipped from V and 5 bases from J, the junction kept 5 bases outside the gene matches. This CDR3 has 13 amino acids. CDR3 sequence: CASSLRQGTEAFF. CDR3 coding DNA: TGTGCCAGCAGCCTCCGACAGGGAACTGAAGCTTTCTTT.

V gene TRBV9 combines with J gene TRBJ2-3; 8 bases are a match to TRBD2. The CDR3 loop spans 15 amino acids. J gave up 2 bases and V 4 bases, and 6 bases lay outside the gene matches. CDR1 is SGDLS, CDR2 YYNGEE, per germline. The CDR3 nucleotides read TGTGCCAGCAGCATCAGCGGGGGACCCACAGATACGCAGTATTTT. It yields the protein CASSISGGPTDTQYF.

This chain connects TRBV10-3 to TRBJ2-7; 9 bases are a match to TRBD1. The ends lost 10 bases at V and 7 bases at J; junction bases unmatched: 5. Germline-derived CDR1 and CDR2 are ENHRY and SYGVKD. The CDR3 length is 11 residues. CDR3 protein: CATTGGREQYF. Here the CDR3 DNA reads TGTGCCACAACAGGGGGCAGGGAGCAGTACTTC.

In this sample, this clone turned up once. The chain combines TRBV30 with TRBJ1-3, with a tentative D call TRBD1 (5 bases). With 4 bases removed from V and 5 bases from J, the gap between germline ends came to 21 bases. This CDR3 comprises 16 residues. Germline loops: CDR1 GTSNPN, CDR2 SVGIG (reference sequence). The CDR3 region has the DNA TGTGCCTGGAAGCTGGGACCCGGGATGATGAGAAACACCATATATTTT. Residues: CAWKLGPGMMRNTIYF.

The V call is TRBV7-9, the J call TRBJ2-3; 7 positions agree with TRBD2. The germline gives CDR1 SEHNR, CDR2 FQNEAQ (reference sequence). Trimming took 6 bases from V and 5 from J; bases not matched to a gene: 8. The CDR3 has 14 amino acids. Written as DNA, the CDR3 is TGTGCCAGCAGAACGGCGGGAGATGAAGATACGCAGTATTTT. Its protein product is CASRTAGDEDTQYF. Supplemented by reference TRBV7-9 and TRBJ2-3, the full variable domain reads DTGVSQNPRHKITKRGQNVTFRCDPISEHNRLYWYRQTLGQGPEFLTYFQNEAQLEKSRLLSDRFSAERPKGSFSTLEIQRTEQGDSAMYLCASRTAGDEDTQYFGPGTRLTVL.

The rearrangement joins TRBV30 to TRBJ2-1; 11 bases are shared with TRBD2. The germline V gene has CDR1 GTSNPN and CDR2 SVGIG (reference sequence). V lost 0 bases to trimming and J lost 7 bases; unmatched junction nucleotides: 5. The CDR3 is 15 residues long. The CDR3 DNA is TGTGCCTGGAGTGTAACTAGCGGGAGCTGGAATGAGCAGTTCTTC. It translates to CAWSVTSGSWNEQFF. Filled out from reference TRBV30 and TRBJ2-1, the complete variable domain reads SQTIHQWPATLVQPVGSPLSLECTVEGTSNPNLYWYRQAAGRGLQLLFYSVGIGQISSEVPQNLSASRPQDRQFILSSKKLLLSDSGFYLCAWSVTSGSWNEQFFGPGTRLTVL.

The V gene is TRBV9, the J gene TRBJ2-2; no clear D. Germline V CDR1 and CDR2: SGDLS, YYNGEE. V was clipped by 0 bases and J by 2 bases, with 11 bases between them. The CDR3 has 16 residues. In DNA, the CDR3 is TGTGCCAGCAGCGTAGCTGGCTACCTAAACACCGGGGAGCTGTTTTTT. It specifies CASSVAGYLNTGELFF.

The chain has TRBV11-3 and TRBJ2-1; TRBD2 agrees at 8 bases. V trimming: 0 bases; J trimming: 4 bases; junction bases outside the gene matches: 8. The CDR3 is made up of 17 amino acids. Germline CDR1 and CDR2: SGHNT and YENEEA. The DNA for the CDR3 is TGTGCCAGCAGCTTAGATCGTTTGAGCGGGGGATACAATGAGCAGTTCTTC. Translated: CASSLDRLSGGYNEQFF.

J is TRBJ1-1 and V is TRBV7-9; TRBD1 agrees at 11 bases. CDR1 SEHNR and CDR2 FQNEAQ come from the germline V gene (reference sequence). CDR3 length: 13 amino acids. The trim removed 8 bases at V and 4 bases at J, leaving 3 bases unmatched. The CDR3 DNA follows: TGTGCCAGCGGGGACAGGGGGAGCACTGAAGCTTTCTTT. Residues: CASGDRGSTEAFF.

This rearrangement joins TRBV2 to TRBJ1-1; 7 bases fit TRBD1. The CDR3 is made up of 14 amino acids. With 7 bases clipped from V and 6 bases from J, the junction kept 11 bases outside the gene matches. CDR1 is SNHLY and CDR2 is FYNNEI in the germline V gene. CDR3 protein: CASTLDRRYSEAFF. In DNA, the CDR3 is TGTGCCAGCACCCTGGACAGGCGTTATTCTGAAGCTTTCTTT.

The V call is TRBV6-6, the J call TRBJ2-1; 7 nucleotides line up with TRBD2. Germline lookup yields CDR1 MNHNY and CDR2 SVGAGI (reference sequence). Trimming took 4 bases from V and 10 from J; bases not matched to a gene: 13. The CDR3 loop spans 15 amino acids. The CDR3 region is CASSSSTPREQEQFF. CDR3 bases: TGTGCCAGCAGTTCCTCGACTCCGCGGGAGCAAGAGCAGTTCTTC.

This chain links TRBV11-3 with TRBJ2-5, with D perhaps given as TRBD1 or TRBD2 (6 bases each). CDR1 and CDR2 from the germline V gene are SGHNT and YENEEA. V lost 5 bases, J lost 5 bases, and 21 bases lay in between. The CDR3 covers 16 residues. In DNA form, the CDR3 reads TGTGCCAGCAGCCCACGCACGGCAGGAGGGGGGGAGACCCAGTACTTC. Amino acids: CASSPRTAGGGETQYF.

The chain combines TRBV27 with TRBJ2-5; 10 bases are shared with TRBD1. V lost 3 bases and J lost 1; bases outside the gene matches: 2. The germline V gene encodes CDR1 MNHEY and CDR2 SMNVEV (reference sequence). CDR3 length equals 15 residues. The CDR3 loop is CASSFDRGPQETQYF. CDR3 bases: TGTGCCAGCAGTTTCGACAGGGGGCCCCAAGAGACCCAGTACTTC.

DNA of the CDR3: TGTGCCAGCAGCTTAAGACAGGGGGCTAGAAACACCATATATTTT. Translating gives CASSLRQGARNTIYF. V gene TRBV7-9 combines with J gene TRBJ1-3; 10 bases are a match to TRBD1. With V trimmed by 2 bases and J by 5 bases, 3 bases remained unmatched. Germline lookup yields CDR1 SEHNR and CDR2 FQNEAQ (reference sequence). The CDR3 runs 15 residues.

The chain is built from TRBV7-2 and TRBJ2-3, with TRBD2 matching over 10 bases. The ends lost 7 bases at V and 0 bases at J; junction bases unmatched: 4. The CDR3 contains 15 residues. From germline, CDR1 is SGHTA and CDR2 FQGNSA. CDR3 nucleotides: TGTGCCAGCAAAAATAGCGGGAGGAGCACAGATACGCAGTATTTT. This codes for CASKNSGRSTDTQYF.

The chain carries TRBV18 and TRBJ2-7, with TRBD1 matching 8 bases. There are 16 residues in the CDR3. With V trimmed by 3 bases and J by 6 bases, 13 bases remained unmatched. Germline values: CDR1 KGHSH, CDR2 LQKENI. The DNA of the CDR3 is TGTGCCAGCTCACCCCATGAGACAGGGGATTTTGGCGAGCAGTACTTC. Translating it yields CASSPHETGDFGEQYF. Filled out from reference TRBV18 and TRBJ2-7, the complete variable domain reads NAGVMQNPRHLVRRRGQEARLRCSPMKGHSHVYWYRQLPEEGLKFMVYLQKENIIDESGMPKERFSAEFPKEGPSILRIQQVVRGDSAAYFCASSPHETGDFGEQYFGPGTRLTVT.

The gene calls are TRBV7-8 and TRBJ2-1; D unresolved. The CDR3 contains 15 residues. Trimming removed 4 bases from V and 2 bases from J, with 12 bases in between. Germline CDR1 reads SGHVS; CDR2 reads FQNEAQ. CDR3 protein: CASSYLGRAYNEQFF. In nucleotides, the CDR3 is TGTGCCAGCAGCTATCTTGGACGGGCCTACAATGAGCAGTTCTTC.